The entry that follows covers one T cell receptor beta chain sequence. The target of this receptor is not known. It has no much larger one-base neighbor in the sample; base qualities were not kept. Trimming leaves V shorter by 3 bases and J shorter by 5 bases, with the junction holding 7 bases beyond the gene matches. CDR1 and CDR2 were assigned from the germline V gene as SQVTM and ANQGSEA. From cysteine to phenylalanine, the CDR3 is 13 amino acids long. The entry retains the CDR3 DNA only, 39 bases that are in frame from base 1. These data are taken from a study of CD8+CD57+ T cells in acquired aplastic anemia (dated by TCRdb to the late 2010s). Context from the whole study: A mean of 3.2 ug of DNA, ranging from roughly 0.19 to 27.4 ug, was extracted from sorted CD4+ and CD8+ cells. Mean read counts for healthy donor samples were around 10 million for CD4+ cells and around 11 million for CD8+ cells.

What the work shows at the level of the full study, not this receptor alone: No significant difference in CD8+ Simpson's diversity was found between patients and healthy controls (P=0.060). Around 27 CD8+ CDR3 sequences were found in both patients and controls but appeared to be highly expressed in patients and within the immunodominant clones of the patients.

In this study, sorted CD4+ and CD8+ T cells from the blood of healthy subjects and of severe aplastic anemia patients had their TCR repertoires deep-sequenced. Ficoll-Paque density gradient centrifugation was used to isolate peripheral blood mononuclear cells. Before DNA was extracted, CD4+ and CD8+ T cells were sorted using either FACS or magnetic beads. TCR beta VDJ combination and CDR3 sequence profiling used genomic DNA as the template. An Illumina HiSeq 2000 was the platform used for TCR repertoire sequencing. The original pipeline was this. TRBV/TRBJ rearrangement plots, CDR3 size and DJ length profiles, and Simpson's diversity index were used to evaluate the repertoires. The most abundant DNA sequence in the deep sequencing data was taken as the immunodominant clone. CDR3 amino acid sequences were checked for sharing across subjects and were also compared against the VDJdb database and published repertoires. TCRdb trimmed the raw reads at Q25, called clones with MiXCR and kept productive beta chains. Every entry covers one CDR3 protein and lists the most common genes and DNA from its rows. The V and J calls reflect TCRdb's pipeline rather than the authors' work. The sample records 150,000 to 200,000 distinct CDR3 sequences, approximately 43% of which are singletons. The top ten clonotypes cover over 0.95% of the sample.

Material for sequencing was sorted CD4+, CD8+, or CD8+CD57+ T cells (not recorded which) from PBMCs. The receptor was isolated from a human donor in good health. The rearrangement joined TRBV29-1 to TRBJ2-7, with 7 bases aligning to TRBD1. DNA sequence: TGCAGCGTTGAGACAGGGATGGTAAACGAGCAGTACTTC. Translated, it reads CSVETGMVNEQYF.